The clone carrying this T cell receptor beta chain has only a few counts. As yet, its antigen is unknown. Next came a second PCR, run for about 6 to 11 cycles, which used a sample-barcoded 5' primer along with a J-beta primer mix. A single record per CDR3 protein comes from TCRdb applying MiXCR to the 5' RACE reads. The table lists about 1.8 million distinct CDR3 sequences, about 49% of them singletons. Each donor had ten milliliters of peripheral blood drawn. The amount of total RNA extracted per sample was at least 5 micrograms. This sample was included in a study of blood T cells in healthy people across ages. Study-wide results and limits: Researchers report that TCR beta diversity correlated strongly with naive T cell percentage.

V was trimmed by 4 bases and J by 2 bases, leaving 15 bases between them. Germline V gene sequence: CDR1 SGDLS, CDR2 YYNGEE. The CDR3 length is 15 residues. The sample taken for sequencing was blood. This TCR was recovered from a middle-aged woman in good health. The V gene is TRBV9, the J gene TRBJ2-5; D is unclear. The CDR3 here is CASSSDPRRQETQYF. DNA of the CDR3: TGTGCCAGCAGCTCCGATCCGCGGAGACAAGAGACCCAGTACTTC.